This T cell receptor (beta chain) emerged from a study of vaccination and CD4 T cells after COVID-19. Study-level background: Cellular stimulation was performed using overlapping spike peptides derived from SARS-CoV-2, HCoV-NL63, HCoV-OC43 and HCoV-229E.

With the Oncomine TCR Beta short-read assay, DNA from cultured CD4+ T cells was sequenced. Genomic DNA was isolated from CD4+ T cells that had been cultured. TCRdb redid the calling of the PCR reads with MiXCR, one entry per CDR3 protein. The sample contains some 26,000 distinct CDR3 sequences, 50% of which appear only once. General study results and limits: A nonsignificant rise from approximately 21 to 38 was seen in the median number of SARS-CoV-2-reactive clonotypes.

With 3 bases clipped from V and 1 base from J, the junction kept 0 bases outside the gene matches. Per germline, CDR1 DFQATT and CDR2 SNEGSKA (reference sequence). CDR3 size: 13 residues. This clonotype was seen a handful of times. No antigen is known for it. Treatment indicated: 10-day PBMC culture with coronavirus spike peptide pools or control peptides (ViraFEST assay). V and J are TRBV20-1 and TRBJ1-5, with 7 nucleotides matching TRBD1. The sample was CD4+ T cells from blood, cultured in vitro, taken before SARS-CoV-2 vaccination. This receptor was obtained from a human donor who received a COVID-19 vaccine. The CDR3 region has the DNA TGCAGTGCTAGGGGACAGAGCAATCAGCCCCAGCATTTT. It specifies CSARGQSNQPQHF.